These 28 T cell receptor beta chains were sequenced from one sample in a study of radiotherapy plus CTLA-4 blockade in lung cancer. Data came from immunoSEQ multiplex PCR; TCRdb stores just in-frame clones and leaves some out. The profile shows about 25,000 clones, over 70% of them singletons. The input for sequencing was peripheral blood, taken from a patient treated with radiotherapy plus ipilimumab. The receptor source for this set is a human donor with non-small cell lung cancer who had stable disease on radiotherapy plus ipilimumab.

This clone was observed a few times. CDR3 protein: CASSILNRAQHF. As DNA, the CDR3 is TGTGCCAGTAGTATTTTGAACAGGGCACAGCATTTT. The chain uses TRBV19 and TRBJ1-5, with a tentative D call TRBD1 (6 bases). The germline CDR1 and CDR2 sequences are LNHDA and SQIVND (reference sequence). The CDR3 has 12 amino acids. The V end was cut by 3 bases, the J end by 13 bases, with 13 bases between.

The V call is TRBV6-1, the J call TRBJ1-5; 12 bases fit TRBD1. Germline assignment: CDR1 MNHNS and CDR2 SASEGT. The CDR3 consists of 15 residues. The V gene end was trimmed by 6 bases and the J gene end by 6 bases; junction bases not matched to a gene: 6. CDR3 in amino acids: CASSRGTGGGQPQHF. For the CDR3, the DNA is TGTGCCAGCAGCAGGGGGACAGGGGGCGGTCAGCCCCAGCATTTT.

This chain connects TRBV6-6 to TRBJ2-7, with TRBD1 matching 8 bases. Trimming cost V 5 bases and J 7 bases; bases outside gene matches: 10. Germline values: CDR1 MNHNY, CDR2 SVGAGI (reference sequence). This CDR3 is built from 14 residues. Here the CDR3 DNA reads TGTGCCAGCAGTCCGGGACAGGCCCAACGGGAGCAGTACTTC. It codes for CASSPGQAQREQYF.

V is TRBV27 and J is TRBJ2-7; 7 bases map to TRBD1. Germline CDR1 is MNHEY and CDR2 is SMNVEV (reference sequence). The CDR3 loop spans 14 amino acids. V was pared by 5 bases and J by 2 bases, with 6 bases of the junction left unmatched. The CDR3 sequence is CASSQSTGPYEQYF. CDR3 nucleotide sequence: TGTGCCAGCAGTCAGTCGACAGGGCCCTACGAGCAGTACTTC.

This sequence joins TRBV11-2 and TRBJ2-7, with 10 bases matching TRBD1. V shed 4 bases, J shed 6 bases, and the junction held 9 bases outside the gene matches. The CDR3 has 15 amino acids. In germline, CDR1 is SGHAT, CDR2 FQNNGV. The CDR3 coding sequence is TGTGCCAGCAGCTGGGGTGGGACAGGGGTTTCCGAGCAGTACTTC. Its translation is CASSWGGTGVSEQYF.

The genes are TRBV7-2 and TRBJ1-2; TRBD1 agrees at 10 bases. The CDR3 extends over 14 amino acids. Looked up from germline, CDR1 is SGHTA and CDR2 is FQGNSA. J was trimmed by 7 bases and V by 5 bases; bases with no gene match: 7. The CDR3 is CASSQGTGEGGYTF. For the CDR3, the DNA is TGTGCCAGCAGCCAGGGGACAGGGGAGGGTGGCTACACCTTC.

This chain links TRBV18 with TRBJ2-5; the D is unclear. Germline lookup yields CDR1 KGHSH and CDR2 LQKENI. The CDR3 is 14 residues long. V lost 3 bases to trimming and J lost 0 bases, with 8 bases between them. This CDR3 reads CASSPTRNQETQYF. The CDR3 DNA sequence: TGTGCCAGCTCACCGACACGTAACCAAGAGACCCAGTACTTC.

CDR3 in DNA: TGTGCCAGCATGAGGGGACAGGGGGCAAACGGGGAGCTGTTTTTT. Its protein is CASMRGQGANGELFF. The rearrangement uses TRBV6-5 and TRBJ2-2; 12 positions agree with TRBD1. Trimming cost V 7 bases and J 7 bases; bases outside gene matches: 7. The CDR3 sequence is 15 residues long. Germline CDR1 MNHEY, CDR2 SVGAGI.

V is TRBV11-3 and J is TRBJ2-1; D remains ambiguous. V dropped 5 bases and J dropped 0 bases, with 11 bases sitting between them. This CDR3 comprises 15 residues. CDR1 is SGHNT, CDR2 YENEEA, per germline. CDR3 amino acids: CASSPYGDSYNEQFF. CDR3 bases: TGTGCCAGCAGCCCTTACGGCGACTCCTACAATGAGCAGTTCTTC.

Written as DNA, the CDR3 is TGTGCCAGCAGCCAACCCGTAACCAGGGGGAACTATAGCAATCAGCCCCAGCATTTT. Its protein is CASSQPVTRGNYSNQPQHF. V is TRBV5-8 and J is TRBJ1-5; 7 bases are a match to TRBD1. Losses at the gene ends were 4 bases for V and 0 bases for J; bases not matched to a gene: 16. The CDR3 is 19 residues long. CDR1 SGHTS and CDR2 YDEGEE come from the germline V gene.

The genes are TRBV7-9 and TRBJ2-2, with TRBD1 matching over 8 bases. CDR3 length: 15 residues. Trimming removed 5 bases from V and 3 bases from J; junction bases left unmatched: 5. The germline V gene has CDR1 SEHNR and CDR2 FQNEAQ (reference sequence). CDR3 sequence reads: CASSAGQGYTGELFF. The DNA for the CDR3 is TGTGCCAGCAGCGCCGGACAGGGATACACCGGGGAGCTGTTTTTT.

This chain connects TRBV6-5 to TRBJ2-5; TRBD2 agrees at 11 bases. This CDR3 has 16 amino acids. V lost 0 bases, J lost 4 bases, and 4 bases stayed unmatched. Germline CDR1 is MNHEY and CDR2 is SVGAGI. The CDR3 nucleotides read TGTGCCAGCAGTTACTCGTCTAGCGGGAGGCGAGAGACCCAGTACTTC. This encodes CASSYSSSGRRETQYF.

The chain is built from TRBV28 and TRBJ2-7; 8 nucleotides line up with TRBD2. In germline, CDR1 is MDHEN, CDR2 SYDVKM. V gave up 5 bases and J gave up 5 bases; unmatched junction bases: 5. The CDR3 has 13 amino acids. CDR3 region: CASSNGRAHEQYF. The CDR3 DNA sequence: TGTGCCAGCAGTAACGGGAGGGCCCACGAGCAGTACTTC.

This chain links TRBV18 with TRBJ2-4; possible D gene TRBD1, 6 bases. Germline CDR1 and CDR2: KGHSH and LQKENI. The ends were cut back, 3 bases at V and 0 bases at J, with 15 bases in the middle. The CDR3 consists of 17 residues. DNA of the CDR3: TGTGCCAGCTCACCTCCCCAGGGGAGCGGAGCCAAAAACATTCAGTACTTC. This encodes CASSPPQGSGAKNIQYF. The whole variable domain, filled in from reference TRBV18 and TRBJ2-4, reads NAGVMQNPRHLVRRRGQEARLRCSPMKGHSHVYWYRQLPEEGLKFMVYLQKENIIDESGMPKERFSAEFPKEGPSILRIQQVVRGDSAAYFCASSPPQGSGAKNIQYFGAGTRLSVL.

CDR3: CASSLAEVETQYF. In DNA, the CDR3 is TGCGCCAGCAGCTTGGCCGAAGTAGAGACCCAGTACTTC. The chain recombines TRBV5-1 with TRBJ2-5; D gene ambiguous. Germline-derived CDR1 and CDR2 are SGHRS and YFSETQ. The CDR3 sequence is 13 residues long. Trimming shortened V by 0 bases and J by 4 bases, and 7 bases separated the two germline ends. Filled out from reference TRBV5-1 and TRBJ2-5, the complete variable domain reads KAGVTQTPRYLIKTRGQQVTLSCSPISGHRSVSWYQQTPGQGLQFLFEYFSETQRNKGNFPGRFSGRQFSNSRSEMNVSTLELGDSALYLCASSLAEVETQYFGPGTRLLVL.

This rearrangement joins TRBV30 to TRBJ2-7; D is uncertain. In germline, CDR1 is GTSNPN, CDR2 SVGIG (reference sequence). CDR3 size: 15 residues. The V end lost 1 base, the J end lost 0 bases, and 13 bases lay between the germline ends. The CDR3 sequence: CAWSDGGFSSYEQYF. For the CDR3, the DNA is TGTGCCTGGAGTGATGGCGGATTCAGCTCCTACGAGCAGTACTTC.

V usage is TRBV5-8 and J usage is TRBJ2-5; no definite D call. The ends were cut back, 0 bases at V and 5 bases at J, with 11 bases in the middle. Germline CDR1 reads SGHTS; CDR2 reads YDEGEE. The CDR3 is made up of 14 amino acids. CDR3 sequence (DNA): TGTGCCAGCAGCTTGGATCTGGGAACGGAGACCCAGTACTTC. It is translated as CASSLDLGTETQYF.

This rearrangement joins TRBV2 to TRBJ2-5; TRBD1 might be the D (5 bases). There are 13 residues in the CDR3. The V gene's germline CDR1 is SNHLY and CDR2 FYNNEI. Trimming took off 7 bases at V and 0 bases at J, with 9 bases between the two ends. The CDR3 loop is CASTWTYQETQYF. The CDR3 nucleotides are TGTGCCAGCACCTGGACATACCAAGAGACCCAGTACTTC.

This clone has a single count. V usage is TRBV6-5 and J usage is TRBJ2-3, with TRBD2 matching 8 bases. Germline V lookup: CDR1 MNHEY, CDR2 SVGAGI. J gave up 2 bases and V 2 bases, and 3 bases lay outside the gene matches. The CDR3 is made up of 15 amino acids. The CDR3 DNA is TGTGCCAGCAGTTACCCGGGAGGGAACACAGATACGCAGTATTTT. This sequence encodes CASSYPGGNTDTQYF.

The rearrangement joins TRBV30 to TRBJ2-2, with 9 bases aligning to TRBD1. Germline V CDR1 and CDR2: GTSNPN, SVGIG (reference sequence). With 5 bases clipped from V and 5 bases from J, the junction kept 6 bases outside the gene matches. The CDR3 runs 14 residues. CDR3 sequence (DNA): TGTGCCTGGGGGGGACAGGGAAGGACCGGGGAGCTGTTTTTT. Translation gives CAWGGQGRTGELFF.

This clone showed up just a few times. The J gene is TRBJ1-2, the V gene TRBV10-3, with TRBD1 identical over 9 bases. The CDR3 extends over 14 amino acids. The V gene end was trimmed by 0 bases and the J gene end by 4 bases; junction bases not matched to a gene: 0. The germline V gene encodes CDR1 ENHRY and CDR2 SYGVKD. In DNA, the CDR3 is TGTGCCATCAGTGAGTCGACAGGGGGCTATGGCTACACCTTC. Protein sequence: CAISESTGGYGYTF.

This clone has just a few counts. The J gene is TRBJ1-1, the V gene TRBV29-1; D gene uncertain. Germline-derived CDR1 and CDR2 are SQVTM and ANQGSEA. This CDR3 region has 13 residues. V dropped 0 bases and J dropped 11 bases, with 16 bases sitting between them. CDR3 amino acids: CSVEDIPPAAAFF. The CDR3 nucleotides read TGCAGCGTTGAAGATATACCACCCGCTGCGGCTTTCTTT.

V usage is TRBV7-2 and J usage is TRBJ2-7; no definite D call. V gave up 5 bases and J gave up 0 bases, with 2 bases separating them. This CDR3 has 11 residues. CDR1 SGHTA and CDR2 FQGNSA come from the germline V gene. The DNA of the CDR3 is TGTGCCAGCAGCACCTCCTACGAGCAGTACTTC. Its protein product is CASSTSYEQYF.

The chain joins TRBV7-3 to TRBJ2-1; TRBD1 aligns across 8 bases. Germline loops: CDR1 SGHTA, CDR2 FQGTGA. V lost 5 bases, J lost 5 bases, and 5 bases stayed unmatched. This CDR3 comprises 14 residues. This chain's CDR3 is CASSLGQGHNEQFF. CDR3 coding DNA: TGTGCCAGCAGCCTCGGACAGGGCCACAATGAGCAGTTCTTC.

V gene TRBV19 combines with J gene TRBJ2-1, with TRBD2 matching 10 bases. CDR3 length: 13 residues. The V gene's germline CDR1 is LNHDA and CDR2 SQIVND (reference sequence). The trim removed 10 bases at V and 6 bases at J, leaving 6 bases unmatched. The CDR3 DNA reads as TGTGCCACCGTAGCGGGAGGCCCCAATGAGCAGTTCTTC. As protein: CATVAGGPNEQFF.

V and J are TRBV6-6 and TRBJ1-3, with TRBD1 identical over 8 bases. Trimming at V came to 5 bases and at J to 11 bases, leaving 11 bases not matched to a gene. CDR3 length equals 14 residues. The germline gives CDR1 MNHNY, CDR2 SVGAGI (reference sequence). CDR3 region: CASSIGQGGSAIYF. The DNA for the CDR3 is TGTGCCAGCAGTATTGGACAGGGAGGATCGGCCATATATTTT.

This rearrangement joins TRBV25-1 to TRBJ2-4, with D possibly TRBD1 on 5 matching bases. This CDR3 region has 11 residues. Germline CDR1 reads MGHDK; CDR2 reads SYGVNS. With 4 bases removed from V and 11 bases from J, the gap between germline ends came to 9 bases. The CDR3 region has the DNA TGTGCCAGCAGTGTGCGGACACTTCAGTACTTC. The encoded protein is CASSVRTLQYF.

The CDR3 reads CASSPSGGGSREQYF. The DNA for the CDR3 is TGTGCCAGCAGCCCCTCCGGGGGAGGGTCGCGCGAGCAGTACTTC. V usage is TRBV5-4 and J usage is TRBJ2-7, with 7 bases lining up with TRBD2. Germline V gene sequence: CDR1 SGHNT, CDR2 YYREEE (reference sequence). V lost 4 bases, J lost 6 bases, and 13 bases stayed unmatched. This CDR3 has 15 residues.